The 17 T cell receptor beta chains below all came from one sample that was sequenced in a study of identical twins' blood T cells. TCRdb reanalysed the 5' RACE reads using MiXCR and keeps one entry per CDR3 protein. The table shows 350,000 to 400,000 distinct CDR3 sequences, with 28% occurring only once. The sample consisted of PBMCs. These receptors were obtained from a woman between 18 and 50 years old in good health.

This chain links TRBV20-1 with TRBJ1-5; D ambiguous. Germline V gene data show CDR1 as DFQATT and CDR2 as SNEGSKA (reference sequence). V was pared by 5 bases and J by 0 bases, with 14 bases between. There are 15 residues in the CDR3. CDR3 sequence reads: CSARHGPASNQPQHF. CDR3 sequence (DNA): TGCAGTGCTCGACACGGACCGGCTAGCAATCAGCCCCAGCATTTT.

Of note for this clonotype: The germline gene is not matched at one end of the junction; a read error may be the cause. V and J are TRBV3-1 and TRBJ2-7, with a tentative D call TRBD2 (6 bases). This CDR3 has 14 amino acids. Germline V CDR1 and CDR2: LGHDT, YNNKEL (reference sequence). CDR3 amino acids: CTSSPGLLSYEQYF. CDR3 nucleotide sequence: TGTACCAGCAGCCCGGGACTGTTATCCTACGAGCAGTACTTC.

This clonotype was observed a few times. This sequence joins TRBV20-1 and TRBJ2-3; D unresolved. V gave up 3 bases and J gave up 0 bases, with 13 bases separating them. Per germline, CDR1 DFQATT and CDR2 SNEGSKA (reference sequence). CDR3 length: 15 amino acids. CDR3 DNA sequence: TGCAGTGCTAGTCGGCGGTCTCTTAGCACAGATACGCAGTATTTT. As protein: CSASRRSLSTDTQYF.

The rearrangement links TRBV3-1 to TRBJ2-5; D is perhaps TRBD1 or TRBD2 (5 bases each). The V end lost 0 bases, the J end lost 5 bases, and 7 bases lay between the germline ends. Germline assignment: CDR1 LGHDT and CDR2 YNNKEL (reference sequence). The CDR3 runs to 13 residues. DNA of the CDR3: TGTGCCAGCAGCCAAGAGGGGGACGAGACCCAGTACTTC. Its protein product is CASSQEGDETQYF.

The V call is TRBV28, the J call TRBJ1-4; no firm D call. Trimming took off 4 bases at V and 4 bases at J, with 10 bases between the two ends. The CDR3 consists of 14 residues. Germline V gene lookup returns CDR1 MDHEN and CDR2 SYDVKM. The CDR3 coding sequence is TGTGCCAGCAGTTCTGGGAACTATAATGAAAAACTGTTTTTT. It specifies CASSSGNYNEKLFF.

The chain employs TRBV20-1 and TRBJ1-3; D is perhaps TRBD1 (5 bases). Trimming removed 5 bases from V and 0 bases from J, with 11 bases in between. The CDR3 spans 14 residues. Looked up from germline, CDR1 is DFQATT and CDR2 is SNEGSKA (reference sequence). The CDR3 bases are TGCAGTGCTGGGGCCTCCGTCTCTGGAAACACCATATATTTT. Translated, it gives CSAGASVSGNTIYF.

The table lists this clonotype with many counts. The junction shows a germline mismatch at one end, possibly a read error. The chain is built from TRBV10-3 and TRBJ1-1, with TRBD1 matching over 7 bases. The CDR3 has 16 amino acids. From germline, CDR1 is ENHRY and CDR2 SYGVKD. The CDR3 reads CAIGTQFTGVKTEAFF. The CDR3, as DNA: TGTGCCATCGGTACTCAATTTACAGGGGTGAAAACTGAAGCTTTCTTT.

The chain links TRBV6-2 or TRBV6-3 to TRBJ2-7; TRBD1 matches 8 bases. Germline V gene data show CDR1 as MNHEY and CDR2 as SVGEGT. V lost 0 bases, J lost 7 bases, and 5 bases stayed unmatched. This CDR3 spans 14 amino acids. The CDR3 sequence: CASSYSRTGREQYF. CDR3 sequence (DNA): TGTGCCAGCAGTTACTCCCGGACAGGGAGGGAGCAGTACTTC.

This rearrangement joins TRBV7-9 to TRBJ1-3, with TRBD1 as a possible D gene (5 bases). The V gene's germline CDR1 is SEHNR and CDR2 FQNEAQ (reference sequence). Trimming removed 3 bases from V and 4 bases from J, with 16 bases in between. The CDR3 extends over 16 amino acids. The CDR3 region has the DNA TGTGCCAGCAGCTTTCCGAGGGGCCAAGTCGGAAACACCATATATTTT. It yields the protein CASSFPRGQVGNTIYF.

This clonotype was counted many times. This chain connects TRBV7-2 to TRBJ1-4; D gene uncertain. The CDR3 totals 13 residues. CDR1 and CDR2 (germline): SGHTA, FQGNSA. The V and J ends lost 3 bases and 11 bases respectively, with 13 bases between them. CDR3 sequence: CASSFSAQEKLFF. The CDR3 coding sequence is TGTGCCAGCAGCTTCAGCGCCCAGGAGAAACTGTTTTTT.

This clonotype appeared once. The V and J genes are TRBV12-3 or TRBV12-4 and TRBJ2-5; TRBD2 might be the D (5 bases). V was trimmed by 6 bases and J by 2 bases, leaving 16 bases between them. The CDR3 has 15 amino acids. The CDR3 region has the DNA TGTGCCAGCAGCCCTTTAGGACTGATACAAGAGACCCAGTACTTC. It codes for CASSPLGLIQETQYF.

The V gene is TRBV5-1, the J gene TRBJ1-4; 7 nucleotides agree with TRBD1. V lost 3 bases to trimming and J lost 4 bases; unmatched junction nucleotides: 6. Germline values: CDR1 SGHRS, CDR2 YFSETQ. The CDR3 sequence is 15 residues long. CDR3 sequence: CASSWGTARNEKLFF. The DNA for the CDR3 is TGCGCCAGCAGCTGGGGGACAGCACGTAATGAAAAACTGTTTTTT.

This clonotype was detected many times. J is TRBJ2-6 and V is TRBV5-1; no firm D call. The CDR3 covers 18 residues. Between the trimmed V and J ends, which lost 8 bases and 4 bases, there was a span of 25 bases. Germline-derived CDR1 and CDR2 are SGHRS and YFSETQ. The CDR3 region is CASKPMVTVLSGANVLTF. The CDR3 nucleotides are TGCGCCAGTAAACCCATGGTGACCGTCCTATCCGGGGCCAACGTCCTGACTTTC. The variable domain in full, with the rest retrieved from reference TRBV5-1 and TRBJ2-6, is KAGVTQTPRYLIKTRGQQVTLSCSPISGHRSVSWYQQTPGQGLQFLFEYFSETQRNKGNFPGRFSGRQFSNSRSEMNVSTLELGDSALYLCASKPMVTVLSGANVLTFGAGSRLTVL.

The J gene is TRBJ2-3, the V gene TRBV25-1, with 9 bases that match TRBD2. CDR1 is MGHDK, CDR2 SYGVNS, per germline. The CDR3 sequence is 15 residues long. With 4 bases clipped from V and 4 bases from J, the junction kept 6 bases outside the gene matches. The CDR3 nucleotides are TGTGCCAGCAGTGCCCAGGGACTAGCTTCAGATACGCAGTATTTT. The encoded protein is CASSAQGLASDTQYF.

In the case of this clonotype: A much larger clone differs by one base, so this may be a read error. The chain recombines TRBV20-1 with TRBJ1-2, with a possible D match to TRBD1 (5 bases). CDR3 length equals 13 residues. Trimming cost V 6 bases and J 3 bases, with 14 bases left between them. From germline, CDR1 is DFQATT and CDR2 SNEGSKA (reference sequence). The CDR3 region is CSAKLQEDYGYTF. The CDR3 DNA is TGCAGTGCGAAGTTACAGGAGGACTATGGCTACACCTTC.

This clonotype has a handful of counts. The rearrangement uses TRBV9 and TRBJ1-1, with 7 bases identical to TRBD1. The CDR3 consists of 15 residues. V dropped 0 bases and J dropped 0; count of bases not matched to a gene: 2. From germline, CDR1 is SGDLS and CDR2 YYNGEE. CDR3 sequence reads: CASSVATGVNTEAFF. The DNA of the CDR3 is TGTGCCAGCAGCGTAGCTACAGGGGTGAACACTGAAGCTTTCTTT.

The rearrangement links TRBV20-1 to TRBJ1-2; 8 nucleotides line up with TRBD1. The CDR3 runs 14 residues. Germline V lookup: CDR1 DFQATT, CDR2 SNEGSKA (reference sequence). The junction had 7 bases not matched to a gene; V was cut back by 2 bases and J by 5 bases. In nucleotides, the CDR3 is TGCAGTGCTAGAATGTCAGGGGGCTGGTATGGCTACACCTTC. It translates to CSARMSGGWYGYTF.